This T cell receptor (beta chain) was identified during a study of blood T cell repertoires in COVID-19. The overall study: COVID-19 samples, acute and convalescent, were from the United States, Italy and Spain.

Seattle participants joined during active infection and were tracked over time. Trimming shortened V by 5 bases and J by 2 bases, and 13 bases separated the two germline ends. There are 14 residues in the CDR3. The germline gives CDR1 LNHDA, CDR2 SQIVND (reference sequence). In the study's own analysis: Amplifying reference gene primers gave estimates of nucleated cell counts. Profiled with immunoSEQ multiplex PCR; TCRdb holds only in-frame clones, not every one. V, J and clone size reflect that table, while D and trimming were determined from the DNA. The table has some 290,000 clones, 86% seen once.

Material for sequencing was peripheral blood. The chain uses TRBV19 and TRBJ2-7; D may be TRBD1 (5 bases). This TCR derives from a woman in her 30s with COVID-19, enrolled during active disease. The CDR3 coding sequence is TGTGCCAGTAGTCAGGGATCATCCCCCTACGAGCAGTACTTC. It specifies CASSQGSSPYEQYF. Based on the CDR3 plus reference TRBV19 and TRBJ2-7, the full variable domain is DGGITQSPKYLFRKEGQNVTLSCEQNLNHDAMYWYRQDPGQGLRLIYYSQIVNDFQKGDIAEGYSVSREKKESFPLTVTSAQKNPTAFYLCASSQGSSPYEQYFGPGTRLTVT.